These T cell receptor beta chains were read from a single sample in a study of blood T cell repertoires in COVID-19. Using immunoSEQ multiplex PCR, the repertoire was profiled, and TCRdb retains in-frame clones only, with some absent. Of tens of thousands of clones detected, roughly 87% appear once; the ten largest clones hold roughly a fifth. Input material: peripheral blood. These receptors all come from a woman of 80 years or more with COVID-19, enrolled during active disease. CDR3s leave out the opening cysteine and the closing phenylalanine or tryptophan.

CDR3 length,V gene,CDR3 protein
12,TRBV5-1,ASSFERTGNEQF
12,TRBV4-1,ASSQVSGDQPQH
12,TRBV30,AWSATSINDEQF
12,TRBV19,ASSIFGGAGELF
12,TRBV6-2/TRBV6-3,ASSYSTGGGELF
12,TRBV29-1,SVVSGGAEYEQY
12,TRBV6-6,ASRPGQVVAEAF
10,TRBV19,ASSMGQGAAY
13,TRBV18,ASSPPTGPGTEAF
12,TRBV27,ASSFEVNTGELF
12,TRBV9,ASSRDRGTDTQY
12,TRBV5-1,ASSKDRGSYEQY
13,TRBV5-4,ASSLGPHSGNTIY
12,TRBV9,ASQEGNSYNEQF
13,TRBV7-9,ASSVRQGAWDTQY
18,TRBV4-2,ASSQDQGQGPIYSNQPQH
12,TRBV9,ASRAGLMNTEAF
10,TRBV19,ASRPPRVTQY
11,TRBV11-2,ASSLGGDTEAF
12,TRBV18,ASSPDRGGTEAF
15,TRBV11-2,ASSLGGRGLGTGELF
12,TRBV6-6,ASSYAEGAYEQY
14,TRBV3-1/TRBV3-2,ASSQVGRENTGELF
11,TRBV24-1,ATSDGWDQPQH
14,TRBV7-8,ASSLARGQGAQPQH
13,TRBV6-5,ASSLGLAGRNEQF
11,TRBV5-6,ASSLASGNTIY
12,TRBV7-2,ASSQGLATDTQY
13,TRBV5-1,ASSLRFRVDTEAF
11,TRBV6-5,ASSPRQGDTQY
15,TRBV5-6,ASSSRPTGFGNQPQH
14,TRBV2,ASSERGWGGNQPQH
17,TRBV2,ASSEAWASRLAGDGELF
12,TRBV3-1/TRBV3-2,ASSRESWNTEAF
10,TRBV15,ATSRDLETQY
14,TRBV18,ASSITDNSYNSPLH
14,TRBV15,ATSNPGQGRGQPQH
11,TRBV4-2,ASSQGEVAEAF